This T cell receptor beta chain comes out of a study of blood T cell repertoires in COVID-19. Looking at the study overall: The origin of the acute and convalescent COVID-19 samples was the United States, Italy and Spain. The cDNA or gDNA used as material had been derived from T cells, B-cell-depleted T cells, or PBMCs.

Germline V gene lookup returns CDR1 MDHEN and CDR2 SYDVKM. This CDR3 is built from 17 residues. V was pared by 1 base and J by 4 bases, with 19 bases between. Authors' processing steps: Using reference gene primer amplification, nucleated cell counts were estimated. Some clones are missing from TCRdb's copy, which holds only in-frame ones; the method was immunoSEQ multiplex PCR. The V and J calls and clone size are taken from that table; D and trimming were inferred from the DNA. The sample carries 30,000 to 35,000 clones, about 93% recorded once. Sequenced sample: peripheral blood. The source is a human donor in a cohort sampled during active COVID-19. The V and J genes are TRBV28 and TRBJ1-2; D is perhaps TRBD1 (6 bases). CDR3 amino acids: CASSLSLGWGLFYGYTF. The DNA of the CDR3 is TGTGCCAGCAGTTTATCCTTAGGGTGGGGGCTCTTCTATGGCTACACCTTC.